These T cell receptor beta chains were read from a single sample in a study of T cells in Graves' hyperthyroidism and ophthalmopathy. Via MiXCR, TCRdb re-called the multiplex PCR reads, giving one row per CDR3 protein. Of about 600,000 distinct CDR3 sequences in the sample, roughly 14% were seen once. Input material: blood. The receptors were sampled from a woman in her forties or fifties with Graves' ophthalmopathy. Each CDR3 is given with its conserved first and last residue. Fields, in order: J gene, V gene, clone size, D gene, CDR3 protein, CDR3 DNA. The D gene is left open where the match is weak. Clone size, where shown, is once, few, many, or a class for clones that have expanded.

>TRBJ2-1|TRBV20-1|many|NA
CSARSGGAGSEQFF
TGCAGTGCTAGATCCGGCGGGGCGGGGAGTGAGCAGTTCTTC
>TRBJ2-1|TRBV11-2|many|NA
CASSLGLGPLYEQFF
TGTGCCAGCAGCTTAGGGTTGGGGCCCTTGTATGAGCAGTTCTTC
>TRBJ1-2|TRBV15|few|NA
CATSRDGQWGRYGYTF
TGTGCCACCAGCAGAGATGGACAGTGGGGCCGGTATGGCTACACCTTC
>TRBJ2-2|TRBV27|NA|NA
CASRYAGELFF
TGTGCCAGCCGTTACGCCGGGGAGCTGTTTTTT
>TRBJ2-1|TRBV12-3/TRBV12-4|NA|NA
CASSSTRPLYNEQFF
TGTGCCAGCAGTTCAACTCGACCCTTATACAATGAGCAGTTCTTC
>TRBJ1-5|TRBV6-1|few|TRBD1
CASMPGQGANQPQHF
TGTGCCAGCATGCCGGGACAGGGAGCTAATCAGCCCCAGCATTTT
>TRBJ2-1|TRBV18|many|NA
CASSPWTDNEQFF
TGTGCCAGCTCACCGTGGACAGACAATGAGCAGTTCTTC
>TRBJ2-5|TRBV9|many|NA
CASSAGLPETQYF
TGTGCCAGCAGCGCGGGACTCCCAGAGACCCAGTACTTC
>TRBJ1-5|TRBV16|many|NA
CASSQSEGNQPQHF
TGTGCCAGCAGCCAATCTGAGGGAAATCAGCCCCAGCATTTT
>TRBJ2-1|TRBV28|many|TRBD2
CASSLPGTSRNNEQFF
TGTGCCAGCAGTCTACCCGGGACTAGCAGGAACAATGAGCAGTTCTTC
>TRBJ1-1|TRBV20-1|many|TRBD1
CSARGLQVNTEAFF
TGCAGTGCAAGGGGGCTTCAGGTGAACACTGAAGCTTTCTTT
>TRBJ1-2|TRBV7-3|many|TRBD1
CASSVTGYYGYTF
TGTGCCAGCAGCGTGACAGGGTACTATGGCTACACCTTC
>TRBJ2-1|TRBV9|many|TRBD2
CASSRLGSASGSLSNEQFF
TGTGCCAGCAGCAGATTAGGGTCGGCTAGCGGGAGTTTGAGCAATGAGCAGTTCTTC
>TRBJ1-5|TRBV28|NA|NA
CASILGGLSNQPQHF
TGTGCCAGCATCTTAGGGGGGCTCAGCAATCAGCCCCAGCATTTT
>TRBJ1-1|TRBV5-6|NA|NA
CASSWDSVGTEAFF
TGTGCCAGCAGCTGGGACTCCGTGGGGACTGAAGCTTTCTTT
>TRBJ1-6|TRBV28|many|TRBD1
CASTPGQGNSPLHF
TGTGCCAGCACCCCGGGACAGGGTAATTCACCCCTCCACTTT
>TRBJ2-3|TRBV6-1|many|NA
CASSEREDTQYF
TGTGCCAGCAGTGAGCGTGAAGATACGCAGTATTTT
>TRBJ2-7|TRBV7-9|many|TRBD2
CASSSPSAGGPFNSYEQYF
TGTGCCAGCAGCTCCCCCTCAGCGGGAGGGCCCTTTAACTCCTACGAGCAGTACTTC
>TRBJ2-5|TRBV3-1|many|TRBD1
CASSQGTGQYF
TGTGCCAGCAGCCAAGGGACAGGACAGTACTTC
>TRBJ2-7|TRBV20-1|many|NA
CSAREDYYEQYF
TGCAGTGCTAGAGAAGACTACTACGAGCAGTACTTC
>TRBJ2-7|TRBV9|many|NA
CASSVDPSSYEQYF
TGTGCCAGCAGCGTAGACCCTAGCTCCTACGAGCAGTACTTC
>TRBJ2-1|TRBV7-9|many|NA
CASSLDLSRAGEQFF
TGTGCCAGCAGCTTAGACCTTAGTAGGGCGGGTGAGCAGTTCTTC